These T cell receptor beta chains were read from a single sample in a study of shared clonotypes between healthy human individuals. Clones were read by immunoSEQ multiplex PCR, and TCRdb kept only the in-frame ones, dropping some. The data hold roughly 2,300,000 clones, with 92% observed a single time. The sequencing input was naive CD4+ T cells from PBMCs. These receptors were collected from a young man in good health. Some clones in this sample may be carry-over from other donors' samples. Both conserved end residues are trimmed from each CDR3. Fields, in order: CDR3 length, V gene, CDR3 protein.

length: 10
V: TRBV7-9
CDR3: ASSSGLAEQF

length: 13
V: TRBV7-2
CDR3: ASSAGGGRIGEQF

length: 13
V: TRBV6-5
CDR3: ASVNPIRGGNEQF

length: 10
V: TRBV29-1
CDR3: SVQEAWDEQY

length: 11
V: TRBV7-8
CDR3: ASSLAPRATQY

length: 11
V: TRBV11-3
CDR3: ASSLGFQDTQY

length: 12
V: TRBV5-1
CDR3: ASSIGTENTEAF

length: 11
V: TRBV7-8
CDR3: ASSLIQPETQY

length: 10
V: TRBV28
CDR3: ASSPRGYEQY

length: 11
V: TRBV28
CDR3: ASGVGEQETQY

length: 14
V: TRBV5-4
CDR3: ASSSPPRDGGDGYT

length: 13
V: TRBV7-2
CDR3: ASSFTGTSIGELF

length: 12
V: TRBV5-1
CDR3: ASGKQGGTTEAF

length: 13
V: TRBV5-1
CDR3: ASSAGDRNNYGYT

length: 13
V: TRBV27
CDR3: ASSLGTGGSETQY

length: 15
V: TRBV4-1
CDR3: ASSRSFGAGAVDTQY

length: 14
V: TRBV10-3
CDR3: AISAAALRVPDTQY

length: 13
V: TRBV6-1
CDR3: ASSFRQRHNEKLF

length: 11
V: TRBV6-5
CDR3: ASSYDRGYEQF

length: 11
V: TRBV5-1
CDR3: ASSREGNEKLF

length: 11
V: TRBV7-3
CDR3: ASSDLGTGELF

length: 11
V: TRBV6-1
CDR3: ASSEYRNQPQH

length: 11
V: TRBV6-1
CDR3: ASSDSGSYGYT

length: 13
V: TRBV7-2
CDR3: ASSLPRDRDYGYT

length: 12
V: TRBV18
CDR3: ASSLQGASQPQH

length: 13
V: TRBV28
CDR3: ASSLFRTGNYGYT

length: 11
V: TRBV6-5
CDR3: ASSNGQAVGYT

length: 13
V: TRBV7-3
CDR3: ASSLLGNRETGYT

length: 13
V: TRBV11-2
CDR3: ASSRTVGNTDTQY

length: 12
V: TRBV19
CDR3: ASSNGGVTDTQY

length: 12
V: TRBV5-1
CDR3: ASSSYGGNQPQH

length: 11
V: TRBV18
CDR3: ASSPDRFTEAF

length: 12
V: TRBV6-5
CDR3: ASRMDSDTGELF

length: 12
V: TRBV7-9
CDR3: ASSRTDSGNTIY

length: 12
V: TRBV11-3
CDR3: ASSQGGKPGELF

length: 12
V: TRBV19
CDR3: ATTPTGLRQPQH

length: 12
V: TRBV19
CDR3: ASSIGTGIEKLF

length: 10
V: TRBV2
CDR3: ASRGDRPGYT

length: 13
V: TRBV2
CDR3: ASSVERGDNQPQH

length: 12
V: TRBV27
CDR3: ASSGVSTNEKLF

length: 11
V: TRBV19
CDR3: ASAASRGNTIY

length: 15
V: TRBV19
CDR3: ASSGAPAPHSNQPQH

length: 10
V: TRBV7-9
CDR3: AMGQAHYGYT

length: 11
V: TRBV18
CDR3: ASSSDRDTEAF

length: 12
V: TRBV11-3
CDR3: ASKRTSNTGELF

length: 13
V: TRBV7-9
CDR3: ASSLAFGVQETQY

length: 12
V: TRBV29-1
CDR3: SVSDRGIPDTQY

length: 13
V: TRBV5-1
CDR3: ASSQGTSGGYEQY

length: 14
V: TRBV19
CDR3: ASSEVVSGIGNGYT

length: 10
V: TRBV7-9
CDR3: ASSTDSYGYT

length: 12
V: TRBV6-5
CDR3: ASSRFGVHYEQY

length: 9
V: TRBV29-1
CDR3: SLLAYNEQF

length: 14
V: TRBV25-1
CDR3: ASSAMAGTGAIGYT

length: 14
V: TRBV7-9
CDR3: ASSPTPSGGQETQY

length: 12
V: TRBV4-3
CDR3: ASSQDTRTDTQY

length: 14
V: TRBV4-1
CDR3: ASSQFPALFTPDQY

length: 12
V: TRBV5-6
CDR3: ASSLGGGNYGYT